The 9 T cell receptor beta chains given below trace back to one sample, sequenced in a study of T cell responses to AZD1222 COVID-19 vaccine. Using immunoSEQ multiplex PCR, the repertoire was profiled, and TCRdb retains in-frame clones only, with some absent. The table shows about 160,000 clones, with roughly 90% occurring only once. The sample was peripheral blood, taken 28 days after the second AZD1222 dose. The receptors originated from an adult who received the AZD1222 COVID-19 vaccine.

The J gene is TRBJ1-5, the V gene TRBV10-3; no clear D gene. V was cut by 10 bases and J by 4 bases, with 11 bases left in between. The CDR3 sequence is 12 residues long. From germline, CDR1 is ENHRY and CDR2 SYGVKD. CDR3 DNA sequence: TGTGCCACCCAAGGCCTGAATCAGCCCCAGCATTTT. Translating it yields CATQGLNQPQHF.

In this sample, this clone turned up a few times. The CDR3 loop reads CASIQGSSGPQHF. DNA for the CDR3: TGTGCCAGCATCCAGGGTTCCTCGGGGCCCCAGCATTTT. This rearrangement joins TRBV28 to TRBJ1-5; the D gene is possibly TRBD1 (5 bases). CDR1 and CDR2 from the germline V gene are MDHEN and SYDVKM. Trimming took 7 bases from V and 9 from J, leaving 16 bases between them. CDR3 size: 13 residues. The variable domain in full, with the rest retrieved from reference TRBV28 and TRBJ1-5, is DVKVTQSSRYLVKRTGEKVFLECVQDMDHENMFWYRQDPGLGLRLIYFSYDVKMKEKGDIPEGYSVSREKKERFSLILESASTNQTSMYLCASIQGSSGPQHFGDGTRLSIL.

J is TRBJ2-2 and V is TRBV9; no reliable D call. The CDR3 is 14 amino acids. The V end was cut by 3 bases, the J end by 4 bases, with 10 bases between. Germline V gene lookup returns CDR1 SGDLS and CDR2 YYNGEE. The CDR3 protein is CASSASPSTGELFF. The DNA for the CDR3 is TGTGCCAGCAGCGCGAGCCCTTCCACCGGGGAGCTGTTTTTT.

The chain uses TRBV7-2 and TRBJ2-1; 11 bases are a match to TRBD1. Losses at the gene ends were 5 bases for V and 15 bases for J; bases not matched to a gene: 18. The CDR3 is 16 residues long. CDR1 and CDR2 from the germline V gene are SGHTA and FQGNSA. The CDR3: CASSPQALGTGGSRFF. The CDR3 bases are TGTGCCAGCAGCCCCCAGGCTTTAGGGACAGGGGGGTCTCGGTTCTTC. The variable domain in full, with the rest retrieved from reference TRBV7-2 and TRBJ2-1, is GAGVSQSPSNKVTEKGKDVELRCDPISGHTALYWYRQSLGQGLEFLIYFQGNSAPDKSGLPSDRFSAERTGGSVSTLTIQRTQQEDSAVYLCASSPQALGTGGSRFFGPGTRLTVL.

The chain has TRBV6-5 and TRBJ2-1, with 8 bases matching TRBD2. V dropped 6 bases and J dropped 2; count of bases not matched to a gene: 6. CDR1 and CDR2 (germline): MNHEY, SVGAGI. The CDR3 is 15 residues long. The CDR3 DNA follows: TGTGCCAGCAGCCAGAAGCGGGGGCCCTACAATGAGCAGTTCTTC. It is translated as CASSQKRGPYNEQFF.

The chain joins TRBV27 to TRBJ2-5; TRBD1 might be the D (6 bases). Germline V gene sequence: CDR1 MNHEY, CDR2 SMNVEV (reference sequence). The V end lost 7 bases, the J end lost 5 bases, and 17 bases lay between the germline ends. This CDR3 spans 14 amino acids. The CDR3 DNA is TGTGCCAGCACGTCTTTGGGGGCGCACGAGACCCAGTACTTC. Translating it yields CASTSLGAHETQYF.

The J gene is TRBJ2-1, the V gene TRBV7-9, with D perhaps matching TRBD2 (7 bases). This CDR3 is 16 amino acids long. Trimming shortened V by 5 bases and J by 4 bases, and 18 bases separated the two germline ends. The V gene's germline CDR1 is SEHNR and CDR2 FQNEAQ (reference sequence). In DNA, the CDR3 is TGTGCCAGCAGCCTCCTGGGGGAGGGGACATACAATGAGCAGTTCTTC. Amino acids: CASSLLGEGTYNEQFF.

The chain combines TRBV5-1 with TRBJ2-2, with 9 positions matching TRBD2. This CDR3 region has 21 residues. V lost 0 bases, J lost 4 bases, and 19 bases stayed unmatched. In germline, CDR1 is SGHRS, CDR2 YFSETQ. CDR3 bases: TGCGCCAGCAGCTTGGATCTCCGTCCAGCGGGGGGCTTAACGCGCACCGGGGAGCTGTTTTTT. Translating it yields CASSLDLRPAGGLTRTGELFF.

For this clone: Other DNA sequences in this sample translate to the same CDR3. The gene calls are TRBV12-3 or TRBV12-4 and TRBJ1-1; D unresolved. V was clipped by 3 bases and J by 5 bases, with 7 bases between them. The CDR3 length is 12 residues. The CDR3, as DNA: TGTGCCAGCAGTTTCGGATTAACTGAAGCTTTCTTT. Translated: CASSFGLTEAFF.